This T cell receptor beta chain came from a study of cytotoxic CD8 clonotypes in ibrutinib-treated CLL (dated by TCRdb to about 2021). The study in broad terms: The cohort was composed of ten to eleven relapsed/refractory and roughly 16 treatment-naive patients; IGHV unmutated status was identified in around 17 patients. Partial responses were observed in approximately 24 patients and complete responses in 2; after a median follow-up of around 68 months, remission was maintained in some 14 patients and progression was observed in approximately twelve. Response samples were taken after a median of approximately a year on treatment, ranging from about 6 to 40 months. An average of about 250,000 productive templates and 94,082 productive rearrangements was obtained per sample. Of the approximately 90 participants in the trial, about two dozen had longitudinal samples available. Cryopreserved peripheral blood mononuclear cells were collected at three points: before therapy, at response, and at either sustained remission or disease progression. Every remission and progressive disease sample was obtained while ibrutinib was still being received by the patients. Broader findings and caveats from the paper: Baseline clonality exceeded that of age-matched healthy donors and correlated strongly with circulating CD8+ T-cell counts. Clonality rose at ibrutinib response, remained stable during sustained remission, and dropped back toward baseline at progression. Sampling times were not matched between patients in sustained remission and patients whose disease was progressing, and lymph node repertoires were not examined. Public clonotypes were rare and either contracted or stayed stable during treatment, and the rise in clonality at ibrutinib response reflected the expansion of private clonotypes.

This clone was observed a single time. The target of this receptor is not known. It has no much larger one-base neighbor in the sample; base qualities were not kept. The goal of deep resolution MiSeq sequencing was a depth between 1 in 1 million and 1 in 200,000 T cells, and coverage averaged 10x per clonotype. The immunoSEQ hsTCRB Kit was used to generate the TCR beta libraries. The original methods were these. Data were analyzed with ImmunoSEQ Data Assistant and ImmunoSEQ Analyzer, with V, D and J genes assigned per IMGT definitions. Clonality, with values ranging from 0 to 1, was calculated as one minus the normalized Shannon entropy of productive rearrangement frequencies. Public clonotype analysis was restricted to overrepresented clonotypes comprising at least 0.05% of each patient's repertoire. About a dozen age-matched healthy donor repertoires from immuneACCESS served as clonality controls. TCRdb retrieved this table from immuneACCESS and kept in-frame rearrangements only. Not all clones are present; in checked studies, unresolved V genes account for under half, and no reason is known for the remainder. D and trimming come from the DNA, and the V and J calls and clone size come from that table. This sample comprises about 140,000 clones, 70% to 85% of them detected only once. The ten largest clonotypes hold 28% of the sample.

Trimming takes 4 bases from V and 4 bases from J, and the germline ends sit 11 bases apart. The CDR3 runs 13 amino acids, cysteine and phenylalanine included. Of all the DNA, just the CDR3 is kept, 39 bases in frame from base 1. Reading the germline V gene gives CDR1 SGHDN and CDR2 FVKESK. This sample's time point label indicates: 12 months on ibrutinib. For TCR beta library preparation, 1.5 to 2 micrograms of genomic DNA were isolated from cryopreserved PBMCs. Longitudinal blood samples from CLL patients on ibrutinib monotherapy underwent high-throughput TCR beta sequencing. The patients took part in an open-label, single-center phase 2 trial of ibrutinib monotherapy.

Here the chain combines TRBV14 and TRBJ2-7, with the identity of the D gene unclear. The starting material was PBMCs, obtained after 12 months of ibrutinib treatment. The clonotype originates from a human donor with chronic lymphocytic leukemia. The CDR3 here reads CASSRDQAYEQYF. The DNA is TGTGCCAGCAGCCGCGACCAGGCGTACGAGCAGTACTTC.